This is a list of T cell receptor beta chains from one sample in a study of T cells in Graves' hyperthyroidism and ophthalmopathy. TCRdb fed the multiplex PCR reads into MiXCR, producing one record per CDR3 protein. The top ten clones hold over 15% of a sample with about 770,000 distinct CDR3 sequences, under 20% of them seen once. Source material: blood. The receptors here all came from a woman aged 50 to 65 with Graves' hyperthyroidism that later progressed to Graves' ophthalmopathy. The CDR3 runs from the conserved cysteine through the conserved F or W. A D gene is named only where the DNA matches it firmly. Size values are once, few and many counts, or a class for expanded clones, and some rows have none.

d_call j_call clone_size cdr3_length v_call cdr3_aa cdr3_nt
TRBD2 TRBJ2-7 - 17 TRBV3-1 CVSSRRLAGGSSYEQYF TGTGTCAGCAGCCGACGACTAGCGGGGGGGAGCTCCTACGAGCAGTACTTC
- TRBJ1-2 many 12 TRBV20-1 CSAKIPNYGYTF TGCAGTGCCAAGATCCCCAACTATGGCTACACCTTC
TRBD1 TRBJ2-5 many 16 TRBV6-1 CASSSQGQPRLETQYF TGTGCCAGCAGTTCCCAGGGACAGCCGAGGCTAGAGACCCAGTACTTC
- TRBJ1-5 - 14 TRBV7-6 CASSSAGTDQPQHF TGTGCCAGCAGCTCCGCGGGGACCGATCAGCCCCAGCATTTT
- TRBJ1-1 many 12 TRBV2 CASDTSGTEAFF TGTGCCAGCGACACCTCGGGGACTGAAGCTTTCTTT
- TRBJ2-3 many 16 TRBV10-3 CAISEVTASSTDTQYF TGTGCCATCAGTGAAGTGACAGCTTCTAGCACAGATACGCAGTATTTT
- TRBJ2-3 many 14 TRBV18 CASSPNYAADTQYF TGTGCCAGCTCACCGAACTACGCCGCAGATACGCAGTATTTT
TRBD1 TRBJ1-1 many 14 TRBV2 CAIQGGKGNTEAFF TGTGCCATCCAGGGGGGAAAGGGGAACACTGAAGCTTTCTTT
- TRBJ2-7 - 15 TRBV27 CASSSALTYTYEQYF TGTGCCAGCAGTTCCGCCCTTACCTACACCTACGAGCAGTACTTC
TRBD1 TRBJ1-5 - 14 TRBV29-1 CSVRDRDGGQPQHF TGCAGCGTAAGGGACAGGGACGGTGGTCAGCCCCAGCATTTT
- TRBJ1-3 - 15 TRBV12-3/TRBV12-4 CASSFPRAPGNTIYF TGTGCCAGCAGTTTCCCCAGGGCCCCTGGAAACACCATATATTTT
- TRBJ2-3 - 12 TRBV20-1 CSASPSADTQYF TGCAGTGCTAGCCCCAGCGCAGATACGCAGTATTTT
- TRBJ1-4 few 13 TRBV2 CASRLGRLEKLFF TGTGCCAGCAGGTTAGGGAGGCTTGAAAAACTGTTTTTT
- TRBJ1-6 few 17 TRBV4-1 CASSQDGRVTYNSPLHF TGCGCCAGCAGCCAAGATGGAAGGGTTACCTATAATTCACCCCTCCACTTT
- TRBJ2-1 - 16 TRBV18 CASSPTRGRSTNEQFF TGTGCCAGCTCACCCACTAGGGGGAGATCAACCAATGAGCAGTTCTTC
- TRBJ1-4 - 14 TRBV7-9 CASSLVNLDEKLFF TGTGCCAGCAGCTTAGTCAATCTGGATGAAAAACTGTTTTTT
- TRBJ2-1 few 12 TRBV27 CASSLDFNEQFF TGTGCCAGCAGCCTGGACTTTAATGAGCAGTTCTTC